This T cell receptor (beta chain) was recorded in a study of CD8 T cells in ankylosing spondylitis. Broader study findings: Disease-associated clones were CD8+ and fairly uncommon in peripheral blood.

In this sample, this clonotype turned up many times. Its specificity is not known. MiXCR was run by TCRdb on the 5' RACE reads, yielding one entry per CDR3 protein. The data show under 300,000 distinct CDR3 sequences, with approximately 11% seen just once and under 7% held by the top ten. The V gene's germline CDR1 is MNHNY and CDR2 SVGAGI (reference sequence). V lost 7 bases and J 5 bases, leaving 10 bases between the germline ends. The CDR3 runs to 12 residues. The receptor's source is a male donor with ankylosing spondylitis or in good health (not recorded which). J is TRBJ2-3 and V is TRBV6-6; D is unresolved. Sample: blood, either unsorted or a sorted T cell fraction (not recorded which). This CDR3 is CASTEMGDTQYF. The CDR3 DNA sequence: TGTGCCAGCACCGAGATGGGAGATACGCAGTATTTT.